This T cell receptor beta chain originates from a study of blood T cell repertoires in COVID-19. In the original workflow: Amplification of reference gene primers was used by the study to estimate nucleated cell counts. TCRdb keeps only in-frame clones here, not all; method: immunoSEQ multiplex PCR. Clone size and V and J calls were adopted from that table, with D and trimming inferred from the DNA. The sample lists approximately 230,000 clones; about 86% were seen once. Germline lookup yields CDR1 SQVTM and CDR2 ANQGSEA. The V end was cut by 4 bases, the J end by 4 bases, with 11 bases between. The CDR3 sequence is 14 residues long.

The source is a man older than 75 with acute or convalescent COVID-19. The rearrangement links TRBV29-1 to TRBJ2-6, with D tentatively TRBD1 (5 bases). Specimen: peripheral blood. CDR3 coding DNA: TGCAGCGTTGGCCTGGGGCCGGGGGCCAACGTCCTGACTTTC. It encodes CSVGLGPGANVLTF. Variable domain in full (rest from reference TRBV29-1 and TRBJ2-6): SAVISQKPSRDICQRGTSLTIQCQVDSQVTMMFWYRQQPGQSLTLIATANQGSEATYESGFVIDKFPISRPNLTFSTLTVSNMSPEDSSIYLCSVGLGPGANVLTFGAGSRLTVL.